This TCR beta chain emerged from a study of identical twins. The donor group consisted entirely of healthy Caucasians. TCRdb re-derived calls from the 5' RACE reads in MiXCR, one entry per CDR3 protein. Here the sample spans about 100,000 distinct CDR3 sequences, 5.9% being singletons. Ten or more counts support this clonotype. Its antigen is still unknown. Whole-study findings and limits: The analysis was cross-sectional rather than longitudinal within donors.

Sequenced: memory T cells sorted from blood. The clonotype comes from a woman between 50 and 59 years old in good health.

CDR3 amino acids: CASSSALSASGSSSYNEQFF. The CDR3 coding sequence is TGCGCCAGCAGCTCGGCATTGAGTGCTAGCGGATCTAGCTCCTACAATGAGCAGTTCTTC. This chain uses TRBV5-1 with TRBJ2-1; 7 bases line up with TRBD2. Germline V lookup: CDR1 SGHRS, CDR2 YFSETQ. The CDR3 consists of 20 residues. J gave up 0 bases and V 3 bases, and 18 bases lay outside the gene matches.